Here is one TCR beta chain with its context. This sample was included in a study of Tregs in tolerant kidney transplant recipients. The CDR3 has 15 residues. With 4 bases removed from V and 2 bases from J, the gap between germline ends came to 15 bases. Germline assignment: CDR1 SQVTM and CDR2 ANQGSEA. Some clones are missing from TCRdb's copy, which holds only in-frame ones; the method was immunoSEQ multiplex PCR. Of around 120,000 clones listed, about 90% are singletons. The chain joins TRBV29-1 to TRBJ1-5; D is undetermined. The receptor was derived from a human donor in good health. Sequencing was carried out using CD4+ T cells from blood. Written as DNA, the CDR3 is TGCAGCGTTGCCGACGAGGTGACGGGCAATCAGCCCCAGCATTTT. Amino acids: CSVADEVTGNQPQHF.